What follows are 30 T cell receptor beta chains derived from one specimen sequenced in a study of T cell repertoires in cytomegalovirus infection. TCRdb reanalysed the reads using MiXCR and keeps one entry per CDR3 protein. The sample has fewer than 550,000 distinct CDR3 sequences, around 32% seen once. Sequenced: PBMCs. These receptors were taken from a human donor in good health (CMV status not recorded). Some clones in this sample may be carry-over from other donors' samples.

Many counts were recorded for this clonotype. J is TRBJ2-7 and V is TRBV6-1; D is undetermined. CDR1 and CDR2 from the germline V gene are MNHNS and SASEGT. V was clipped by 7 bases and J by 2 bases, with 15 bases between them. The CDR3 runs 14 residues. The CDR3 nucleotides read TGTGCCAGCAAAGTAATAGAGTCGGCCTACGAGCAGTACTTC. As protein: CASKVIESAYEQYF.

Of note for this clonotype: The final CDR3 position lacks the conserved phenylalanine or tryptophan, pointing to a likely read error. The chain combines TRBV5-6 with TRBJ2-1; TRBD1 agrees at 9 bases. Trimming took 0 bases from V and 9 from J; bases not matched to a gene: 4. The length of the CDR3 is 14 residues. CDR1 is SGHDT, CDR2 YYEEEE, per germline. The CDR3 DNA reads as TGTGCCAGCAGCTTGGCCGGGGACAGGGTTGAGCAGTTCTTA. Its protein is CASSLAGDRVEQFL.

Points on this clonotype: The junction does not match germline at one end; this may be a read error. The chain joins TRBV7-8 to TRBJ2-3, with TRBD1 as a possible D gene (6 bases). This CDR3 contains 15 residues. Germline CDR1 and CDR2: SGHVS and FQNEAQ. The DNA of the CDR3 is TGTGCCAGCAGCTTATCCGGACAGAACACATATACGCCGTATTTT. Encoded protein: CASSLSGQNTYTPYF.

A remark on this clonotype: The CDR3 end shows no conserved phenylalanine or tryptophan, and so a read error is likely. The chain carries TRBV5-4 and TRBJ2-5; D gene unclear. The ends were cut back, 4 bases at V and 2 bases at J, with 12 bases in the middle. CDR1 and CDR2 from the germline V gene are SGHNT and YYREEE (reference sequence). This CDR3 is built from 14 residues. The DNA of the CDR3 is TGTGCCAGCAGCCTCCGGACGGAACAAGAGACCCAGTACGTC. As protein: CASSLRTEQETQYV.

For the CDR3, the DNA is TGTGCCAGCAGTGGGATTAAGGCCGATCAGCGATTTGAAAAACTGTTTTTT. Protein product: CASSGIKADQRFEKLFF. This sequence joins TRBV7-9 and TRBJ1-4; D gene unclear. Trimming pared 6 bases from V and 7 bases from J, leaving 24 bases between. The germline CDR1 and CDR2 sequences are SEHNR and FQNEAQ (reference sequence). The CDR3 totals 17 residues. Looking up the rest from reference TRBV7-9 and TRBJ1-4 gives the full variable domain: DTGVSQNPRHKITKRGQNVTFRCDPISEHNRLYWYRQTLGQGPEFLTYFQNEAQLEKSRLLSDRFSAERPKGSFSTLEIQRTEQGDSAMYLCASSGIKADQRFEKLFFGSGTQLSVL.

This clonotype was seen more than once but under ten times. This chain joins TRBV19 and TRBJ1-1; tentative D call: TRBD1 (5 bases). The CDR3 totals 13 residues. Germline V lookup: CDR1 LNHDA, CDR2 SQIVND (reference sequence). V lost 6 bases, J lost 3 bases, and 11 bases lay in between. This CDR3 is CASRSGPHTEAFF. DNA of the CDR3: TGTGCCAGTAGGTCGGGACCCCACACTGAAGCTTTCTTT.

This clonotype appeared many times. The chain uses TRBV19 and TRBJ2-1; possible D gene TRBD2, 7 bases. V gave up 7 bases and J gave up 9 bases, with 16 bases separating them. This CDR3 has 13 amino acids. Germline CDR1 is LNHDA and CDR2 is SQIVND (reference sequence). The CDR3 region is CASTQGGGREQFF. CDR3 DNA sequence: TGTGCCAGTACCCAAGGGGGGGGACGTGAGCAGTTCTTC.

The sample holds a few counts of this clonotype. This chain links TRBV19 with TRBJ1-3; D may be TRBD1 (5 bases). This CDR3 is 14 amino acids long. Germline CDR1 is LNHDA and CDR2 is SQIVND (reference sequence). V was cut by 4 bases and J by 2 bases, with 9 bases left in between. As DNA, the CDR3 is TGTGCCAGTAGTACCGTGGACACTGGAAACACCATATATTTT. It codes for CASSTVDTGNTIYF.

The J gene is TRBJ2-5, the V gene TRBV6-2 or TRBV6-3; the D gene could be TRBD1 or TRBD2 (5 bases each). Germline CDR1 is MNHEY and CDR2 is SVGEGT. V was cut by 4 bases and J by 5 bases, with 26 bases left in between. This CDR3 has 18 residues. In DNA, the CDR3 is TGTGCCAGCAGTTTTTTTGCAACAGGTCCCACCCGAGGGGAGACCCAGTACTTC. It yields the protein CASSFFATGPTRGETQYF.

The chain uses TRBV2 and TRBJ1-6, with 8 nucleotides matching TRBD1. This CDR3 comprises 17 residues. J lost 2 bases, V lost 4 bases, and 7 bases had no gene match. The germline gives CDR1 SNHLY, CDR2 FYNNEI. The CDR3 sequence: CASSARTGRTYNSPLHF. The CDR3 region has the DNA TGTGCCAGCAGTGCGCGGACAGGGAGGACCTATAATTCACCCCTCCACTTT.

This clonotype was counted between two and nine times. The CDR3 DNA sequence: TGTGCCAGCAGCTGGACTAGCGGGGGGTCTTTTAGCACAGATACGCAGTATTTT. Translation gives CASSWTSGGSFSTDTQYF. This chain joins TRBV7-2 and TRBJ2-3; TRBD2 matches 14 bases. This CDR3 spans 18 amino acids. Germline V gene sequence: CDR1 SGHTA, CDR2 FQGNSA. V lost 4 bases and J lost 0; bases outside the gene matches: 6.

This clonotype has ten or more counts. The V and J genes are TRBV7-8 and TRBJ1-5; D gene ambiguous. V was trimmed by 1 base and J by 2 bases, leaving 12 bases between them. CDR1 and CDR2 (germline): SGHVS, FQNEAQ. This CDR3 is 16 amino acids long. The DNA of the CDR3 is TGTGCCAGCAGCTTAGAGGAGGGCATGGGCAATCAGCCCCAGCATTTT. Translating gives CASSLEEGMGNQPQHF.

The chain has TRBV4-3 and TRBJ1-4; TRBD1 is a possible D gene (6 bases). The CDR3 is made up of 17 amino acids. Germline lookup yields CDR1 LGHNA and CDR2 YSLEER. V lost 3 bases and J lost 0, with 14 bases in between. The CDR3, as DNA: TGCGCCAGCAGCCAGGGGGGGGGCCTCACAACTAATGAAAAACTGTTTTTT. This codes for CASSQGGGLTTNEKLFF.

Details on this clonotype: A much larger clone sits a single nucleotide away, making a read error possible. The gene calls are TRBV7-2 and TRBJ2-7; D remains ambiguous. The CDR3 has 14 residues. Germline CDR1 SGHTA, CDR2 FQGNSA. V dropped 5 bases and J dropped 3 bases, with 14 bases sitting between them. The CDR3 loop is CASSAITLGYEQYF. The CDR3 nucleotides read TGTGCCAGCAGCGCTATTACACTCGGCTACGAGCAGTACTTC.

In its sample, this clonotype was seen a few times. V gene TRBV6-6 combines with J gene TRBJ1-1; weak D call: TRBD1 (6 bases). Germline-derived CDR1 and CDR2 are MNHNY and SVGAGI (reference sequence). This CDR3 is built from 14 residues. The germline V and J ends were trimmed by 5 bases and 2 bases, with 12 bases remaining between them. The CDR3 region has the DNA TGTGCCAGCAGTCAATGGACAGTCAACACTGAAGCTTTCTTT. Protein product: CASSQWTVNTEAFF.

This clonotype was counted a few times. The rearrangement joins TRBV5-4 to TRBJ2-7, with 7 nucleotides matching TRBD1. The CDR3 is 14 residues long. Germline assignment: CDR1 SGHNT and CDR2 YYREEE (reference sequence). V was clipped by 4 bases and J by 1 base; unmatched bases: 5. CDR3: CASSTGQASYEQYF. DNA of the CDR3: TGTGCCAGCAGCACAGGACAGGCGTCCTACGAGCAGTACTTC.

As DNA, the CDR3 is TGCGCCAGCAGCTTGTTCCCTTCGGGGGGGGCCTACGAGCAGTACTTC. Translation gives CASSLFPSGGAYEQYF. The chain uses TRBV5-1 and TRBJ2-7; 8 positions match TRBD2. Germline trimming cut 1 base from V and 2 bases from J; bases unmatched to any gene: 8. This CDR3 comprises 16 residues. Germline V gene data show CDR1 as SGHRS and CDR2 as YFSETQ.

This clonotype was seen repeatedly, ten times or more. CDR3: CASSSSGATYNEQFF. CDR3 sequence (DNA): TGTGCCAGCAGCTCTAGCGGGGCTACCTACAATGAGCAGTTCTTC. V is TRBV7-2 and J is TRBJ2-1, with 9 bases matching TRBD2. This CDR3 has 15 residues. V lost 4 bases to trimming and J lost 2 bases; unmatched junction nucleotides: 3. Per the germline V gene, CDR1 is SGHTA and CDR2 is FQGNSA.

V and J are TRBV7-8 and TRBJ1-1, with 10 bases fitting TRBD1. CDR3 size: 15 residues. The J segment lost 5 bases and the V segment lost 5 bases, leaving 8 bases of the junction unmatched. Germline V gives CDR1 SGHVS, CDR2 FQNEAQ. The CDR3 bases are TGTGCCAGCAGCCAGAACGACAGGGGGCAAACTGAAGCTTTCTTT. Protein sequence: CASSQNDRGQTEAFF.

In regard to this clonotype: Germline and junction disagree at one end, which may indicate a read error. The V and J genes are TRBV12-3 or TRBV12-4 and TRBJ2-7; no clear D. This CDR3 has 11 amino acids. The CDR3 here is CASSRYYKQYF. The CDR3 coding sequence is TGTGCCAGCAGTAGATACTACAAGCAGTACTTC.

The CDR3 protein is CASSFWTGLTQETQYF. CDR3 bases: TGCGCCAGCAGCTTTTGGACAGGGCTCACCCAAGAGACCCAGTACTTC. The chain employs TRBV5-1 and TRBJ2-5, with 8 bases fitting TRBD1. Germline V lookup: CDR1 SGHRS, CDR2 YFSETQ. This CDR3 contains 16 residues. V lost 2 bases and J lost 1; bases outside the gene matches: 7. Supplemented by reference TRBV5-1 and TRBJ2-5, the full variable domain reads KAGVTQTPRYLIKTRGQQVTLSCSPISGHRSVSWYQQTPGQGLQFLFEYFSETQRNKGNFPGRFSGRQFSNSRSEMNVSTLELGDSALYLCASSFWTGLTQETQYFGPGTRLLVL.

This clonotype was seen more than once but under ten times. The gene calls are TRBV5-1 and TRBJ2-1; 13 bases line up with TRBD2. Germline V gives CDR1 SGHRS, CDR2 YFSETQ. V lost 4 bases and J lost 5; bases outside the gene matches: 3. The CDR3 runs 15 residues. The CDR3 is CASSHTSGGDNEQFF. The CDR3 nucleotides read TGCGCCAGCAGCCACACTAGCGGGGGGGACAATGAGCAGTTCTTC.

This clonotype was recorded a few times. This chain joins TRBV6-6 and TRBJ2-7; D is perhaps TRBD1 or TRBD2 (5 bases each). Trimming left V 5 bases short and J 6 bases short, with 17 bases between. Germline values: CDR1 MNHNY, CDR2 SVGAGI (reference sequence). CDR3 size: 14 residues. CDR3 residues: CASSVPWTRGEQYF. CDR3 in DNA: TGTGCCAGCAGTGTCCCTTGGACGAGGGGCGAGCAGTACTTC.

This clonotype was seen more than once but under ten times. The chain carries TRBV7-8 and TRBJ1-5; no clear D. The CDR3 runs to 16 residues. Germline CDR1 SGHVS, CDR2 FQNEAQ. The V and J ends lost 2 bases and 0 bases respectively, with 11 bases between them. The CDR3 nucleotides are TGTGCCAGCAGCTTACCGCGACGGGATAGCAATCAGCCCCAGCATTTT. It specifies CASSLPRRDSNQPQHF. The entire variable domain, with the rest obtained from reference TRBV7-8 and TRBJ1-5, is as follows: GAGVSQSPRYKVAKRGQDVALRCDPISGHVSLFWYQQALGQGPEFLTYFQNEAQLDKSGLPSDRFFAERPEGSVSTLKIQRTQQEDSAVYLCASSLPRRDSNQPQHFGDGTRLSIL.

V and J are TRBV4-1 and TRBJ1-2, with 10 bases fitting TRBD1. In germline, CDR1 is MGHRA, CDR2 YSYEKL. The CDR3 has 16 residues. V lost 0 bases, J lost 6 bases, and 7 bases stayed unmatched. DNA of the CDR3: TGCGCCAGCAGCCAAGACTTTCGGACAGGGGGAGATGGCTACACCTTC. Protein sequence: CASSQDFRTGGDGYTF.

V gene TRBV4-3 combines with J gene TRBJ1-2; a possible D gene is TRBD1 (6 bases). The V end was cut by 1 base, the J end by 8 bases, with 17 bases between. The CDR3 spans 15 residues. Germline CDR1 reads LGHNA; CDR2 reads YSLEER. The DNA for the CDR3 is TGCGCCAGCAGCCAAGGTCGAGGGAGGGGGGACGGCTACACCTTC. It codes for CASSQGRGRGDGYTF.

This clonotype was observed a few times. This sequence joins TRBV19 and TRBJ2-1; D ambiguous. The CDR3 sequence is 17 residues long. Trimming left V 5 bases short and J 0 bases short, with 17 bases between. Germline V CDR1 and CDR2: LNHDA, SQIVND (reference sequence). This CDR3 is CASSPYSGFSSYNEQFF. The CDR3 DNA reads as TGTGCCAGTAGTCCCTATAGTGGCTTCAGCTCCTACAATGAGCAGTTCTTC.

This rearrangement joins TRBV6-8 to TRBJ1-1, with TRBD1 matching 7 bases. This CDR3 region has 12 residues. CDR1 and CDR2 from the germline V gene are MNHGY and SAAAGT. J gave up 2 bases and V 10 bases, and 4 bases lay outside the gene matches. Here the CDR3 reads CAIGQANTEAFF. The CDR3 DNA reads as TGTGCCATCGGACAGGCCAACACTGAAGCTTTCTTT.

As concerns this clonotype: Relative to the germline gene, one junction end is altered; a read error may explain this. This rearrangement joins TRBV7-2 to TRBJ1-4; D unclear. The CDR3 contains 13 residues. Germline CDR1 SGHTA, CDR2 FQGNSA. CDR3 nucleotides: TGTGCCAGCAGCCCGAGATATAATGTAAAACTGTTTTTT. Translated: CASSPRYNVKLFF.

The J gene is TRBJ1-2, the V gene TRBV6-5; perhaps TRBD1 as D (5 bases). Trimming pared 6 bases from V and 2 bases from J, leaving 16 bases between. Germline assignment: CDR1 MNHEY and CDR2 SVGAGI. The CDR3 length is 15 residues. CDR3 DNA sequence: TGTGCCAGCAGCCGGAACGAGGGACGCAACTATGGCTACACCTTC. It specifies CASSRNEGRNYGYTF.